One and the same sample provided the 23 T cell receptor beta chains below, sequenced in a study of shared clonotypes between healthy human individuals. The table came from immunoSEQ multiplex PCR; TCRdb's copy has only in-frame clones and leaves some out. Found here are 400,000 to 500,000 clones, 70% to 80% of them singletons; the top ten hold approximately 12%. The source material was PBMCs. The source of these receptors is a woman aged 40 to 49 in good health. Some clones in this sample may be carry-over from other donors' samples.

This clone was recorded only once. The junction does not match germline at one end; this may be a read error. V gene TRBV30 combines with J gene TRBJ2-1; 14 nucleotides align to TRBD2. The CDR3 totals 15 residues. Germline values: CDR1 GTSNPN, CDR2 SVGIG (reference sequence). The DNA for the CDR3 is TGTGCCTCGAGACTAGCGGGAGGGATGGGCAATGAACAGTTCTTC. It codes for CASRLAGGMGNEQFF.

The genes are TRBV28 and TRBJ2-7; the match to TRBD2 covers 10 bases. The CDR3 is 13 amino acids. CDR1 is MDHEN, CDR2 SYDVKM, per germline. V shed 2 bases and J 7 bases; nucleotides not matched to a gene: 2. CDR3 sequence: CASSLLAGAEQYF. Here the CDR3 DNA reads TGTGCCAGCAGTTTACTAGCGGGAGCTGAGCAGTACTTC.

This clone was seen once. This chain joins TRBV5-4 and TRBJ1-4; D is possibly TRBD1 (6 bases). Between the trimmed V and J ends, which lost 3 bases and 5 bases, there was a span of 11 bases. Germline V gene lookup returns CDR1 SGHNT and CDR2 YYREEE (reference sequence). The CDR3 is 14 residues long. This chain's CDR3 is CASSYPDRNEKLFF. In DNA, the CDR3 is TGTGCCAGCAGCTACCCCGACAGGAATGAAAAACTGTTTTTT.

The V gene is TRBV12-5, the J gene TRBJ2-1; TRBD2 aligns across 8 bases. From germline, CDR1 is LGHNT and CDR2 FRNRAP. J lost 8 bases, V lost 3 bases, and 12 bases had no gene match. CDR3 length: 16 residues. CDR3 in amino acids: CASGLGKGLVSDEQFF. CDR3 DNA sequence: TGTGCTAGTGGTTTAGGGAAGGGACTAGTGTCAGATGAGCAGTTCTTC. The whole variable domain, filled in from reference TRBV12-5 and TRBJ2-1, reads DARVTQTPRHKVTEMGQEVTMRCQPILGHNTVFWYRQTMMQGLELLAYFRNRAPLDDSGMPKDRFSAEMPDATLATLKIQPSEPRDSAVYFCASGLGKGLVSDEQFFGPGTRLTVL.

The V gene is TRBV2, the J gene TRBJ2-1; perhaps TRBD1 as D (6 bases). Trimming left V 3 bases short and J 13 bases short, with 22 bases between. The CDR3 is 15 residues long. Germline assignment: CDR1 SNHLY and CDR2 FYNNEI. The CDR3 bases are TGTGCCAGCAGTGAGATAGGGGGATTTCAGACTTCACAGTTCTTC. Residues: CASSEIGGFQTSQFF.

The chain carries TRBV10-2 and TRBJ2-7, with D perhaps TRBD2 (6 bases). Deletions cut 5 bases from V and 2 bases from J, with 19 bases between. The CDR3 consists of 16 residues. Germline V CDR1 and CDR2: WSHSY, SAAADI. CDR3 sequence reads: CASSTTLARRAYEQYF. The CDR3 nucleotides are TGCGCCAGCAGTACAACTCTAGCGAGACGAGCCTACGAGCAGTACTTC.

The chain has TRBV18 and TRBJ2-2; the D is unclear. Trimming removed 5 bases from V and 3 bases from J, with 16 bases in between. Germline V gene data show CDR1 as KGHSH and CDR2 as LQKENI. CDR3 length: 16 amino acids. The CDR3 DNA follows: TGTGCCAGCTCAGAGCTACGATCCGGATACACCGGGGAGCTGTTTTTT. Its translation is CASSELRSGYTGELFF.

This clone was counted at least ten times. Other DNA sequences of this sample code for an identical CDR3. This rearrangement joins TRBV6-1 to TRBJ2-1; possible D gene TRBD2, 5 bases. Germline CDR1 and CDR2: MNHNS and SASEGT. The CDR3 contains 15 residues. Trimming stripped 1 base from V and 1 base from J, with 8 bases between. CDR3 DNA: TGTGCCAGCAGTGAAGACGGCGGGTCCTACAATGAGCAGTTCTTC. Translated: CASSEDGGSYNEQFF.

V gene TRBV6-6 combines with J gene TRBJ1-2; D possibly corresponds to TRBD1 (5 bases). The CDR3 is made up of 11 amino acids. The germline CDR1 and CDR2 sequences are MNHNY and SVGAGI (reference sequence). Trimming took off 6 bases at V and 8 bases at J, with 10 bases between the two ends. The CDR3 DNA follows: TGTGCCAGCAGCTCCCGGGGCGGCTACACCTTC. Translated: CASSSRGGYTF.

Notes on this clone: A far bigger clonotype differs at one base, so this is likely a read error. Additional DNA sequences in this sample encode the identical CDR3. The chain uses TRBV30 and TRBJ1-2; D is unclear. CDR1 GTSNPN and CDR2 SVGIG come from the germline V gene (reference sequence). The CDR3 is 13 amino acids. V was trimmed by 2 bases and J by 6 bases, leaving 13 bases between them. The CDR3 sequence is CAWSPRGTDGYTF. CDR3 sequence (DNA): TGTGCCTGGAGTCCCAGAGGAACGGATGGCTACACCTTC.

The chain carries TRBV28 and TRBJ2-2; D possibly matches TRBD1 or TRBD2 (5 bases each). The CDR3 is 16 residues long. The germline V gene encodes CDR1 MDHEN and CDR2 SYDVKM. Deletions cut 6 bases from V and 5 bases from J, with 19 bases between. Here the CDR3 DNA reads TGTGCCAGCAGGTCCTCCGGGACCTCTTTTACCGGGGAGCTGTTTTTT. Residues: CASRSSGTSFTGELFF.

This chain uses TRBV7-3 with TRBJ1-2, with a weak D call TRBD1 (5 bases). V shed 5 bases and J shed 1 base, with 17 bases lying between them. This CDR3 comprises 16 residues. CDR1 and CDR2 (germline): SGHTA, FQGTGA. The DNA for the CDR3 is TGTGCCAGCAGCGACACCGGGGCAGGGAATAACTATGGCTACACCTTC. This codes for CASSDTGAGNNYGYTF.

The chain couples TRBV30 to TRBJ1-4, with 8 bases lining up with TRBD1. The V and J ends lost 1 base and 0 bases, in that order; junction bases with no gene match: 4. The length of the CDR3 is 16 residues. CDR1 is GTSNPN, CDR2 SVGIG, per germline (reference sequence). CDR3 nucleotides: TGTGCCTGGAGTGCAGACAGGGGTCCAACTAATGAAAAACTGTTTTTT. Residues: CAWSADRGPTNEKLFF.

This chain joins TRBV29-1 and TRBJ2-1; 10 bases are shared with TRBD1. The V gene end was trimmed by 5 bases and the J gene end by 6 bases; junction bases not matched to a gene: 7. CDR3 size: 14 residues. Germline V gene sequence: CDR1 SQVTM, CDR2 ANQGSEA. The CDR3 spells CSVIRDRGPNEQFF. Here the CDR3 DNA reads TGCAGCGTTATCCGGGACAGGGGACCCAATGAGCAGTTCTTC.

The rearrangement joins TRBV9 to TRBJ2-5; D remains ambiguous. V was cut by 4 bases and J by 5 bases, with 18 bases left in between. The CDR3 totals 15 residues. The V gene's germline CDR1 is SGDLS and CDR2 YYNGEE. CDR3 in amino acids: CASSPSRSPWETQYF. CDR3 sequence (DNA): TGTGCCAGCAGCCCCTCGAGGAGCCCCTGGGAGACCCAGTACTTC.

This clone came up once. The gene calls are TRBV5-1 and TRBJ1-1; D uncertain. Trimming took 0 bases from V and 6 from J, leaving 12 bases between them. Looked up from germline, CDR1 is SGHRS and CDR2 is YFSETQ. The CDR3 is 14 residues long. CDR3 region: CASSLASTPSEAFF. The DNA for the CDR3 is TGCGCCAGCAGCTTGGCCAGTACGCCCTCTGAAGCTTTCTTT.

The V call is TRBV23-1, the J call TRBJ2-4, with D possibly being TRBD1 (5 bases). TRBV23-1 is an open reading frame whose function is uncertain. The CDR3 covers 13 residues. V was clipped by 7 bases and J by 2 bases, with 9 bases between them. The CDR3 sequence is CASKRGSKNIQYF. The CDR3 DNA follows: TGCGCCAGCAAAAGGGGTTCCAAAAACATTCAGTACTTC.

J is TRBJ2-1 and V is TRBV15; 11 positions match TRBD2. The germline V gene has CDR1 LNHNV and CDR2 YYDKDF (reference sequence). This CDR3 comprises 17 residues. Losses at the gene ends were 0 bases for V and 4 bases for J; bases not matched to a gene: 5. CDR3 protein: CATSRDGGTSGYNEQFF. The CDR3 DNA reads as TGTGCCACCAGCAGAGATGGGGGGACTAGCGGTTACAATGAGCAGTTCTTC.

A remark on this clone: A much larger clone sits a single nucleotide away, making a read error possible. V and J are TRBV28 and TRBJ2-7; 9 bases agree with TRBD1. The germline V gene has CDR1 MDHEN and CDR2 SYDVKM. The CDR3 is made up of 15 amino acids. V lost 5 bases, J lost 5 bases, and 10 bases stayed unmatched. The CDR3 nucleotides read TGTGCCAGCAGTCCGTACCCGGGACAGGGCCACGAGCAGTACTTC. Its translation: CASSPYPGQGHEQYF.

This sequence joins TRBV7-9 and TRBJ2-1; 8 bases fit TRBD2. Germline loops: CDR1 SEHNR, CDR2 FQNEAQ (reference sequence). The CDR3 contains 14 residues. V shed 5 bases, J shed 7 bases, and the junction held 7 bases outside the gene matches. The CDR3 sequence: CASSEREQWNEQFF. The CDR3, as DNA: TGTGCCAGCAGCGAGCGGGAGCAGTGGAATGAGCAGTTCTTC.

V is TRBV14 and J is TRBJ1-2, with D perhaps TRBD1 (6 bases). Trimming shortened V by 4 bases and J by 4 bases, and 13 bases separated the two germline ends. The CDR3 has 14 amino acids. Germline CDR1 reads SGHDN; CDR2 reads FVKESK. The CDR3 sequence: CASSRQEGVYGYTF. CDR3 bases: TGTGCCAGCAGCCGACAGGAAGGGGTCTATGGCTACACCTTC.

This clone was counted only a few times. The chain has TRBV6-5 and TRBJ2-2; TRBD2 is a possible D gene (7 bases). V lost 4 bases and J 4 bases, leaving 13 bases between the germline ends. Germline values: CDR1 MNHEY, CDR2 SVGAGI. The CDR3 sequence is 15 residues long. The CDR3 loop reads CASSFGGRVTGELFF. The CDR3 region has the DNA TGTGCCAGCAGTTTCGGGGGGCGCGTCACCGGGGAGCTGTTTTTT.

This chain uses TRBV4-2 with TRBJ2-5; 10 bases align to TRBD2. Germline CDR1 is LGHNA and CDR2 is YNFKEQ. The CDR3 covers 16 residues. Germline trimming cut 4 bases from V and 4 bases from J; bases unmatched to any gene: 9. Here the CDR3 reads CASSLSSGSRAETQYF. CDR3 coding DNA: TGTGCCAGCAGCCTTTCTAGCGGGAGTAGGGCAGAGACCCAGTACTTC.